A single sample is the source of the 20 T cell receptor beta chains below, sequenced in a study of OX40 agonist ivuxolimab in advanced cancers. Sequenced by immunoSEQ multiplex PCR; TCRdb stores in-frame clones only, minus some. The table shows under 100,000 clones, with around 90% occurring only once. This specimen consisted of CD4+ or CD8+ T cells sorted from blood, obtained in a trial of the OX40 agonist ivuxolimab. These receptors came from an adult with an advanced solid tumor such as melanoma, head and neck, liver or kidney cancer.

CDR3 protein: CASRDAYFNEQFF. CDR3 DNA: TGCGCCAGCAGGGATGCCTATTTCAATGAGCAGTTCTTC. The rearrangement joins TRBV5-1 to TRBJ2-1, with unresolved D. Trimming took 5 bases from V and 6 from J, leaving 12 bases between them. The CDR3 covers 13 residues. The germline CDR1 and CDR2 sequences are SGHRS and YFSETQ.

The chain recombines TRBV5-1 with TRBJ2-3; D ambiguous. Trimming cost V 0 bases and J 1 base, with 9 bases left between them. There are 15 residues in the CDR3. Germline V gives CDR1 SGHRS, CDR2 YFSETQ. This CDR3 is CASSLDGLGTDTQYF. CDR3 nucleotides: TGCGCCAGCAGCTTGGACGGGTTGGGCACAGATACGCAGTATTTT. The whole variable domain, remainder taken from reference TRBV5-1 and TRBJ2-3, is KAGVTQTPRYLIKTRGQQVTLSCSPISGHRSVSWYQQTPGQGLQFLFEYFSETQRNKGNFPGRFSGRQFSNSRSEMNVSTLELGDSALYLCASSLDGLGTDTQYFGPGTRLTVL.

The genes are TRBV6-5 and TRBJ1-1; weak D call: TRBD1 (6 bases). Germline V CDR1 and CDR2: MNHEY, SVGAGI. The CDR3 has 13 residues. Trimming cost V 2 bases and J 4 bases, with 8 bases left between them. CDR3 sequence: CASSYGRGTEAFF. In nucleotides, the CDR3 is TGTGCCAGCAGTTACGGCAGGGGCACTGAAGCTTTCTTT.

V is TRBV5-6 and J is TRBJ1-2; D is uncertain. V gave up 3 bases and J gave up 7 bases, with 13 bases separating them. CDR3 length equals 13 residues. The germline gives CDR1 SGHDT, CDR2 YYEEEE. Here the CDR3 DNA reads TGTGCCAGCAGCTCCACTTTGGCGAGTGGCTACACCTTC. Encoded protein: CASSSTLASGYTF.

The chain is built from TRBV25-1 and TRBJ2-1, with TRBD2 matching 9 bases. V dropped 3 bases and J dropped 0; count of bases not matched to a gene: 9. CDR1 is MGHDK and CDR2 is SYGVNS in the germline V gene. The CDR3 sequence is 18 residues long. The DNA of the CDR3 is TGTGCCAGCAGTGAGACGAGAGGGACTAGCATCTCCTACAATGAGCAGTTCTTC. It specifies CASSETRGTSISYNEQFF.

The chain combines TRBV19 with TRBJ1-2; D might be TRBD1 (5 bases). The CDR3 has 12 amino acids. The V end was cut by 3 bases, the J end by 8 bases, with 10 bases between. Germline CDR1 LNHDA, CDR2 SQIVND (reference sequence). CDR3 nucleotide sequence: TGTGCCAGTAGTATCCCCGGGGGAGGCTACACCTTC. It yields the protein CASSIPGGGYTF.

The J gene is TRBJ2-7, the V gene TRBV28; D remains ambiguous. Between the trimmed V and J ends, which lost 5 bases and 8 bases, there was a span of 19 bases. The CDR3 sequence is 14 residues long. Germline V gene sequence: CDR1 MDHEN, CDR2 SYDVKM. The CDR3: CASSPTNRVNQQYF. The CDR3 nucleotides read TGTGCCAGCAGTCCCACCAACCGGGTCAATCAGCAGTACTTC.

CDR3 in amino acids: CASSRTSGYNEQFF. The CDR3 bases are TGTGCCAGCAGCCGGACTAGCGGATACAATGAGCAGTTCTTC. The rearrangement uses TRBV11-3 and TRBJ2-1, with 10 bases that match TRBD2. Germline-derived CDR1 and CDR2 are SGHNT and YENEEA. The length of the CDR3 is 14 residues. V lost 5 bases, J lost 4 bases, and 2 bases stayed unmatched.

The chain is built from TRBV9 and TRBJ2-2, with D possibly called TRBD1 or TRBD2 (5 bases each). Germline values: CDR1 SGDLS, CDR2 YYNGEE. This CDR3 contains 16 residues. The V end was cut by 4 bases, the J end by 4 bases, with 17 bases between. CDR3 bases: TGTGCCAGCAGCCCCCCGAGGGGCTTGGTCACCGGGGAGCTGTTTTTT. The encoded protein is CASSPPRGLVTGELFF.

The rearrangement links TRBV15 to TRBJ2-5, with 11 bases identical to TRBD1. Germline-derived CDR1 and CDR2 are LNHNV and YYDKDF (reference sequence). V trimming: 0 bases; J trimming: 5 bases; junction bases outside the gene matches: 14. This CDR3 spans 19 amino acids. CDR3 coding DNA: TGTGCCACCAGCAGAGACCGCTCTGTAGGGACAGGGGGATTGGAGACCCAGTACTTC. Residues: CATSRDRSVGTGGLETQYF.

The V and J genes are TRBV7-2 and TRBJ1-3; 8 positions agree with TRBD1. The germline V gene has CDR1 SGHTA and CDR2 FQGNSA. The length of the CDR3 is 16 residues. V shed 5 bases, J shed 0 bases, and the junction held 6 bases outside the gene matches. The CDR3 here is CASSPGQVFSGNTIYF. The CDR3 region has the DNA TGTGCCAGCAGCCCGGGACAGGTGTTCTCTGGAAACACCATATATTTT.

The rearrangement joins TRBV5-1 to TRBJ2-3; weak D call: TRBD1 (6 bases). The CDR3 runs to 16 residues. V was cut by 4 bases and J by 1 base, with 16 bases left in between. Germline V gene sequence: CDR1 SGHRS, CDR2 YFSETQ. Here the CDR3 DNA reads TGCGCCAGCAGCATGGACAGTCCCCGGGGCACAGATACGCAGTATTTT. Its protein is CASSMDSPRGTDTQYF.

The V call is TRBV6-6, the J call TRBJ2-1; 7 bases align to TRBD2. Germline V gene sequence: CDR1 MNHNY, CDR2 SVGAGI (reference sequence). The J segment lost 3 bases and the V segment lost 6 bases, leaving 8 bases of the junction unmatched. The CDR3 extends over 15 amino acids. CDR3 bases: TGTGCCAGCAGACAGACCGGGACTATCTACAATGAGCAGTTCTTC. Translating gives CASRQTGTIYNEQFF.

V and J are TRBV5-8 and TRBJ1-1; D gene uncertain. The CDR3 extends over 13 amino acids. Germline CDR1 reads SGHTS; CDR2 reads YDEGEE. Trimming shortened V by 0 bases and J by 4 bases, and 7 bases separated the two germline ends. Written as DNA, the CDR3 is TGTGCCAGCAGCTTGGCGGGGTCCACTGAAGCTTTCTTT. Translating gives CASSLAGSTEAFF. The full variable domain, in which reference TRBV5-8 and TRBJ1-1 provide the parts outside the CDR3, is EAGVTQSPTHLIKTRGQQATLRCSPISGHTSVYWYQQALGLGLQFLLWYDEGEERNRGNFPPRFSGRQFPNYSSELNVNALELEDSALYLCASSLAGSTEAFFGQGTRLTVV.

The chain employs TRBV18 and TRBJ2-7, with TRBD2 identical over 11 bases. The V gene's germline CDR1 is KGHSH and CDR2 LQKENI. The J segment lost 5 bases and the V segment lost 4 bases, leaving 7 bases of the junction unmatched. CDR3 length: 15 amino acids. For the CDR3, the DNA is TGTGCCAGCTCACTTCCGGGACTAGCGGACCACGAGCAGTACTTC. As protein: CASSLPGLADHEQYF.

The chain combines TRBV7-2 with TRBJ2-5; D remains ambiguous. The ends were cut back, 5 bases at V and 9 bases at J, with 22 bases in the middle. The CDR3 sequence is 15 residues long. Germline values: CDR1 SGHTA, CDR2 FQGNSA. This CDR3 is CASSNDPGPRWAQYF. As DNA, the CDR3 is TGTGCCAGCAGCAATGACCCCGGACCGCGTTGGGCCCAGTACTTC.

V usage is TRBV11-2 and J usage is TRBJ2-7; 9 bases map to TRBD1. Germline CDR1 and CDR2: SGHAT and FQNNGV. The CDR3 covers 13 residues. The ends lost 5 bases at V and 5 bases at J; junction bases unmatched: 4. CDR3 sequence: CASSRDRVDEQYF. CDR3 nucleotide sequence: TGTGCCAGCAGCCGGGACAGGGTGGACGAGCAGTACTTC.

The chain joins TRBV27 to TRBJ2-6, with a weak D call TRBD1 (6 bases). Germline V gives CDR1 MNHEY, CDR2 SMNVEV (reference sequence). The ends were cut back, 4 bases at V and 1 base at J, with 11 bases in the middle. This CDR3 contains 16 residues. The CDR3 bases are TGTGCCAGCAGTTCGGGCAGGGGATCTGGGGCCAACGTCCTGACTTTC. Translation gives CASSSGRGSGANVLTF.

The V and J genes are TRBV6-1 and TRBJ2-1; 7 positions match TRBD2. In germline, CDR1 is MNHNS, CDR2 SASEGT. CDR3 length equals 15 residues. The V gene end was trimmed by 4 bases and the J gene end by 0 bases; junction bases not matched to a gene: 3. The CDR3 spells CASSVSGGSYNEQFF. In DNA, the CDR3 is TGTGCCAGCAGTGTCTCGGGGGGCTCCTACAATGAGCAGTTCTTC.

The chain carries TRBV5-1 and TRBJ2-5; 8 bases fit TRBD2. CDR3 length equals 15 residues. CDR1 and CDR2 (germline): SGHRS, YFSETQ. V trimming: 4 bases; J trimming: 5 bases; junction bases outside the gene matches: 10. CDR3 residues: CASSNPAGELETQYF. The CDR3 region has the DNA TGCGCCAGCAGCAATCCAGCGGGAGAGTTGGAGACCCAGTACTTC.